What follows are 25 T cell receptor beta chains derived from one specimen sequenced in a study of T cell responses to AZD1222 COVID-19 vaccine. Libraries were prepared by immunoSEQ multiplex PCR; TCRdb keeps only in-frame clonotypes and omits some of them. The data contain about 120,000 clones, around 90% of them seen just once; the ten biggest clones take up more than 7.5%. The sample was peripheral blood, taken on day 0 of AZD1222 vaccination. The source of these receptors is an adult in good health.

The chain uses TRBV28 and TRBJ1-1, with a tentative D call TRBD1 (6 bases). The germline V and J ends were trimmed by 4 bases and 11 bases, with 20 bases remaining between them. The CDR3 sequence is 14 residues long. CDR1 is MDHEN, CDR2 SYDVKM, per germline. CDR3 DNA: TGTGCCAGCAGTTCCCACAGGGTCCTGACCGGGGCTTTCTTT. Translation: CASSSHRVLTGAFF.

V is TRBV30 and J is TRBJ1-1; no firm D call. Between the trimmed V and J ends, which lost 4 bases and 4 bases, there was a span of 13 bases. CDR3 length: 13 residues. The germline CDR1 and CDR2 sequences are GTSNPN and SVGIG (reference sequence). This chain's CDR3 is CAWNSGSSTEAFF. The CDR3 DNA is TGTGCCTGGAATTCGGGGAGTAGCACTGAAGCTTTCTTT.

The rearrangement joins TRBV6-5 to TRBJ1-2, with 7 bases matching TRBD1. This CDR3 has 13 residues. J gave up 4 bases and V 6 bases, and 5 bases lay outside the gene matches. Germline lookup yields CDR1 MNHEY and CDR2 SVGAGI. Here the CDR3 DNA reads TGTGCCAGCAGGAGGGGACAGATCTATGGCTACACCTTC. This codes for CASRRGQIYGYTF.

The CDR3 sequence: CASSLAWTGEAFF. CDR3 in DNA: TGTGCCAGCAGCCTTGCTTGGACAGGGGAAGCTTTCTTT. V gene TRBV2 combines with J gene TRBJ1-1, with 8 positions matching TRBD1. The CDR3 consists of 13 residues. The junction had 8 bases not matched to a gene; V was cut back by 6 bases and J by 8 bases. Germline V gene data show CDR1 as SNHLY and CDR2 as FYNNEI.

In this sample, this clone turned up once. The chain is built from TRBV12-3 or TRBV12-4 and TRBJ2-3; 7 bases fit TRBD2. The CDR3 length is 13 residues. After removal of 5 bases from V and 6 bases from J, the junction contained 5 bases not matched to a gene. Here the CDR3 DNA reads TGTGCCAGCAGTGCCAGGCGGGGGGATACGCAGTATTTT. Translating it yields CASSARRGDTQYF.

The J gene is TRBJ1-1, the V gene TRBV20-1, with unresolved D. Per germline, CDR1 DFQATT and CDR2 SNEGSKA (reference sequence). The CDR3 spans 11 residues. The V gene lost 6 bases and the J gene lost 5 bases, with 10 bases spanning the gap. The DNA of the CDR3 is TGCAGTGCCTGGCGGGGAACTGAAGCTTTCTTT. It specifies CSAWRGTEAFF.

This sequence joins TRBV28 and TRBJ1-1, with TRBD1 matching over 10 bases. The V segment lost 6 bases and the J segment 4 bases; nucleotides outside the gene matches: 8. The CDR3 is 15 amino acids. Germline V gives CDR1 MDHEN, CDR2 SYDVKM. CDR3 DNA: TGTGCCAGCAGAGCAACCGGGACAGGGGCCACTGAAGCTTTCTTT. The encoded protein is CASRATGTGATEAFF.

The CDR3 DNA reads TGTGCCAGCAGCCTCGGGGACAGGCAGCCCCAGCATTTT. This encodes CASSLGDRQPQHF. The chain carries TRBV7-9 and TRBJ1-5, with 8 bases aligning to TRBD1. The germline CDR1 and CDR2 sequences are SEHNR and FQNEAQ (reference sequence). V shed 5 bases, J shed 7 bases, and the junction held 4 bases outside the gene matches. The CDR3 is 13 residues long.

As DNA, the CDR3 is TGTGCCAGCAGTTCTACAGGGGGCGCTCCTATTTATGGCTACACCTTC. This translates into CASSSTGGAPIYGYTF. This chain links TRBV28 with TRBJ1-2; 9 nucleotides line up with TRBD1. Looked up from germline, CDR1 is MDHEN and CDR2 is SYDVKM. The CDR3 has 16 amino acids. V dropped 4 bases and J dropped 5; count of bases not matched to a gene: 11.

V usage is TRBV29-1 and J usage is TRBJ2-3; D remains unclear. The germline V gene encodes CDR1 SQVTM and CDR2 ANQGSEA. With 7 bases removed from V and 4 bases from J, the gap between germline ends came to 21 bases. CDR3 length: 15 residues. The CDR3 DNA reads as TGCAGCGCCAACCCCTACAGAGACGTGTCAGATACGCAGTATTTT. Protein: CSANPYRDVSDTQYF.

The chain carries TRBV18 and TRBJ1-2, with TRBD1 matching 9 bases. The J segment lost 7 bases and the V segment lost 1 base, leaving 10 bases of the junction unmatched. The CDR3 covers 16 residues. Germline V gene lookup returns CDR1 KGHSH and CDR2 LQKENI. In DNA form, the CDR3 reads TGTGCCAGCTCACCACAAGTTGACAGGGGGTATCTTGGCTACACCTTC. The encoded protein is CASSPQVDRGYLGYTF.

This chain connects TRBV24-1 to TRBJ2-7; TRBD2 agrees at 8 bases. Germline CDR1 KGHDR, CDR2 SFDVKD. V trimming: 4 bases; J trimming: 5 bases; junction bases outside the gene matches: 9. This CDR3 has 15 residues. CDR3 DNA: TGTGCCACCAGTGACCCCCGAGCGGGAGCGGACGAGCAGTACTTC. The encoded protein is CATSDPRAGADEQYF.

This chain joins TRBV6-2 or TRBV6-3 and TRBJ2-1, with 9 bases lining up with TRBD2. Germline V gene sequence: CDR1 MNHEY, CDR2 SVGEGT. After removal of 3 bases from V and 8 bases from J, the junction contained 14 bases not matched to a gene. The CDR3 sequence is 17 residues long. The CDR3 DNA reads as TGTGCCAGCAGTTATGCTAGACTAGCGGAGAAGGTCCATGAGCAGTTCTTC. It is translated as CASSYARLAEKVHEQFF.

The chain recombines TRBV5-1 with TRBJ1-6; 7 bases agree with TRBD1. Germline lookup yields CDR1 SGHRS and CDR2 YFSETQ. CDR3 length equals 15 residues. The J segment lost 4 bases and the V segment lost 3 bases, leaving 4 bases of the junction unmatched. The CDR3 nucleotides read TGCGCCAGCAGCTCGGACAGGCTTTATAATTCACCCCTCCACTTT. Translation gives CASSSDRLYNSPLHF. The entire variable domain, with the rest obtained from reference TRBV5-1 and TRBJ1-6, is as follows: KAGVTQTPRYLIKTRGQQVTLSCSPISGHRSVSWYQQTPGQGLQFLFEYFSETQRNKGNFPGRFSGRQFSNSRSEMNVSTLELGDSALYLCASSSDRLYNSPLHFGNGTRLTVT.

A few counts support this clone. This sequence joins TRBV6-5 and TRBJ1-5; no definite D call. V was pared by 8 bases and J by 3 bases, with 14 bases between. The CDR3 has 14 residues. Germline V lookup: CDR1 MNHEY, CDR2 SVGAGI. The CDR3 nucleotides read TGTGCCAGCCGACTGAACTGGTCCAATCAGCCCCAGCATTTT. The encoded protein is CASRLNWSNQPQHF.

The chain recombines TRBV5-4 with TRBJ2-3; 8 bases align to TRBD2. The V segment lost 0 bases and the J segment 4 bases; nucleotides outside the gene matches: 7. Per germline, CDR1 SGHNT and CDR2 YYREEE (reference sequence). CDR3 length: 16 amino acids. CDR3 sequence reads: CASSLGRAGAPDTQYF. The CDR3, as DNA: TGTGCCAGCAGCTTGGGTCGAGCGGGAGCGCCAGATACGCAGTATTTT.

The chain carries TRBV28 and TRBJ1-2; D not certain. Germline-derived CDR1 and CDR2 are MDHEN and SYDVKM. The V and J ends lost 4 bases and 8 bases respectively, with 8 bases between them. The CDR3 spans 11 residues. The chain's CDR3 is CASSSAKGYTF. For the CDR3, the DNA is TGTGCCAGCAGTTCGGCCAAAGGCTACACCTTC.

The genes are TRBV10-3 and TRBJ2-3; 12 nucleotides line up with TRBD1. From germline, CDR1 is ENHRY and CDR2 SYGVKD. With 2 bases clipped from V and 4 bases from J, the junction kept 10 bases outside the gene matches. The CDR3 extends over 18 amino acids. CDR3 region: CAISELIPGQGASDTQYF. DNA for the CDR3: TGTGCCATCAGTGAGCTTATACCGGGACAGGGGGCTTCAGATACGCAGTATTTT.

The gene calls are TRBV27 and TRBJ2-2; 7 nucleotides align to TRBD2. With V trimmed by 0 bases and J by 6 bases, 10 bases remained unmatched. Germline V gene lookup returns CDR1 MNHEY and CDR2 SMNVEV (reference sequence). The CDR3 is 17 residues long. This CDR3 is CASSLSRGGSVPGELFF. CDR3 nucleotide sequence: TGTGCCAGCAGTTTATCGAGGGGCGGGAGTGTCCCCGGGGAGCTGTTTTTT.

V and J are TRBV6-2 or TRBV6-3 and TRBJ2-7; TRBD1 is a possible D gene (6 bases). Germline values: CDR1 MNHEY, CDR2 SVGEGT. The CDR3 consists of 15 residues. V lost 5 bases, J lost 3 bases, and 17 bases lay in between. The CDR3: CASSPTRGRVYEQYF. Written as DNA, the CDR3 is TGTGCCAGCAGTCCAACCAGGGGCAGGGTCTACGAGCAGTACTTC.

This clone was detected a few times. The chain is built from TRBV4-1 and TRBJ2-2, with a tentative D call TRBD1 (6 bases). The CDR3 contains 16 residues. Trimming pared 1 base from V and 3 bases from J, leaving 12 bases between. From germline, CDR1 is MGHRA and CDR2 YSYEKL. CDR3 loop: CASSQVGGQYTGELFF. CDR3 DNA sequence: TGCGCCAGCAGCCAAGTGGGTGGACAGTACACCGGGGAGCTGTTTTTT.

The rearrangement links TRBV28 to TRBJ1-2; D perhaps matches TRBD1 (5 bases). Trimming shortened V by 3 bases and J by 3 bases, and 11 bases separated the two germline ends. Per germline, CDR1 MDHEN and CDR2 SYDVKM. The CDR3 loop spans 14 amino acids. CDR3 protein: CASSFWSGYYGYTF. CDR3 DNA sequence: TGTGCCAGCAGTTTCTGGTCAGGGTACTATGGCTACACCTTC.

The V call is TRBV7-9, the J call TRBJ2-7, with 9 bases matching TRBD1. V lost 5 bases, J lost 3 bases, and 5 bases stayed unmatched. The CDR3 runs 14 residues. CDR1 SEHNR and CDR2 FQNEAQ come from the germline V gene (reference sequence). CDR3 sequence reads: CASSIQGALYEQYF. CDR3 in DNA: TGTGCCAGCAGCATACAGGGGGCCCTCTACGAGCAGTACTTC.

J is TRBJ1-6 and V is TRBV15; D unresolved. The ends were cut back, 1 base at V and 10 bases at J, with 14 bases in the middle. The CDR3 is 15 residues long. Germline CDR1 reads LNHNV; CDR2 reads YYDKDF (reference sequence). CDR3 coding DNA: TGTGCCACCAGCAGAGTGGAAGGGAGAGGGTCACCCCTCCACTTT. Residues: CATSRVEGRGSPLHF.

The chain joins TRBV5-1 to TRBJ2-1; tentatively, D is TRBD1 (5 bases). V was shortened by 1 base and J by 5 bases, with 7 bases between the two germline ends. In germline, CDR1 is SGHRS, CDR2 YFSETQ. The CDR3 is 13 residues long. The CDR3 region is CASSLQGDNEQFF. The CDR3 nucleotides read TGCGCCAGCAGCTTGCAAGGGGACAATGAGCAGTTCTTC.